The 18 T cell receptor beta chains below were found in one sample sequenced in a study of T cell responses to AZD1222 COVID-19 vaccine. TCRdb's copy holds only in-frame clones and misses some; the assay was immunoSEQ multiplex PCR. The sample consists of some 150,000 clones, about 93% of them appearing once. Material: peripheral blood, obtained on day 0 of AZD1222 vaccination. The source is an adult in good health.

The rearrangement joins TRBV27 to TRBJ2-7, with TRBD1 matching 9 bases. V was pared by 7 bases and J by 0 bases, with 7 bases of the junction left unmatched. The germline V gene has CDR1 MNHEY and CDR2 SMNVEV (reference sequence). This CDR3 has 15 amino acids. This CDR3 reads CASTLPTGGSYEQYF. The CDR3 nucleotides read TGTGCCAGCACCTTACCGACAGGGGGCTCCTACGAGCAGTACTTC.

The genes are TRBV29-1 and TRBJ2-2, with D possibly TRBD1 on 6 matching bases. V was clipped by 7 bases and J by 6 bases, with 9 bases between them. The CDR3 spans 11 residues. Germline CDR1 reads SQVTM; CDR2 reads ANQGSEA. CDR3 bases: TGCAGCGGATACAGGGCCGGGGAGCTGTTTTTT. This translates into CSGYRAGELFF.

The genes are TRBV19 and TRBJ1-5; perhaps TRBD1 as D (5 bases). Germline lookup yields CDR1 LNHDA and CDR2 SQIVND (reference sequence). This CDR3 spans 15 amino acids. The V gene lost 6 bases and the J gene lost 5 bases, with 17 bases spanning the gap. The CDR3 nucleotides read TGTGCCAGTAGACCCCCGGGGGACCGAGATCAGCCCCAGCATTTT. It encodes CASRPPGDRDQPQHF.

This chain uses TRBV30 with TRBJ1-1; TRBD1 might be the D (6 bases). Germline assignment: CDR1 GTSNPN and CDR2 SVGIG (reference sequence). This CDR3 has 13 residues. V lost 3 bases to trimming and J lost 4 bases, with 12 bases between them. CDR3: CAWSKQGTTEAFF. CDR3 in DNA: TGTGCCTGGAGCAAACAGGGTACCACTGAAGCTTTCTTT.

The chain couples TRBV6-5 to TRBJ1-1, with D unclear. The CDR3 totals 13 residues. Trimming removed 6 bases from V and 1 base from J, with 9 bases in between. Germline V gene lookup returns CDR1 MNHEY and CDR2 SVGAGI. The DNA of the CDR3 is TGTGCCAGCAGGAGGACGGAGAACACTGAAGCTTTCTTT. Its translation: CASRRTENTEAFF.

This clone came up once. J is TRBJ1-3 and V is TRBV18, with a possible D match to TRBD1 (6 bases). CDR3 size: 17 residues. Trimming shortened V by 4 bases and J by 3 bases, and 19 bases separated the two germline ends. Germline loops: CDR1 KGHSH, CDR2 LQKENI. This CDR3 reads CASSLLQTGASGNTIYF. The CDR3 DNA sequence: TGTGCCAGCTCACTACTTCAAACGGGGGCAAGTGGAAACACCATATATTTT.

This rearrangement joins TRBV7-2 to TRBJ1-4; D gene ambiguous. In germline, CDR1 is SGHTA, CDR2 FQGNSA. There are 16 residues in the CDR3. Trimming removed 0 bases from V and 0 bases from J, with 8 bases in between. CDR3 nucleotide sequence: TGTGCCAGCAGCTTAGCAGGGAGAGCAACTAATGAAAAACTGTTTTTT. It codes for CASSLAGRATNEKLFF.

The chain combines TRBV7-8 with TRBJ2-7, with 10 bases fitting TRBD2. This CDR3 has 14 amino acids. Germline V gene lookup returns CDR1 SGHVS and CDR2 FQNEAQ. V lost 5 bases and J lost 6; bases outside the gene matches: 7. This CDR3 is CASSPGVAGGEQYF. The CDR3 region has the DNA TGTGCCAGCAGCCCCGGAGTAGCGGGAGGCGAGCAGTACTTC.

The rearrangement joins TRBV5-1 to TRBJ1-2; D call uncertain. The CDR3 is 13 amino acids. From germline, CDR1 is SGHRS and CDR2 YFSETQ. V was pared by 4 bases and J by 2 bases, with 9 bases between. The CDR3 is CASSPGYNYGYTF. The CDR3 DNA reads as TGCGCCAGCAGCCCCGGATACAACTATGGCTACACCTTC.

Written as DNA, the CDR3 is TGTGCCAGAAGCCTTAGGACCCCGGGGGGTGAGCAGTTCTTC. This encodes CARSLRTPGGEQFF. The rearrangement joins TRBV5-3 to TRBJ2-1; 7 bases fit TRBD2. TRBV5-3 is placed among ORFs of uncertain function. The V segment lost 4 bases and the J segment 9 bases; nucleotides outside the gene matches: 10. This CDR3 contains 14 residues.

This clone has a single count. The V call is TRBV7-9, the J call TRBJ1-5, with D hard to call. The CDR3 extends over 14 amino acids. Germline V gene data show CDR1 as SEHNR and CDR2 as FQNEAQ (reference sequence). V was pared by 1 base and J by 0 bases, with 4 bases between. The CDR3, as DNA: TGTGCCAGCAGCTTAGGCTTTAGCAATCAGCCCCAGCATTTT. The encoded protein is CASSLGFSNQPQHF.

The genes are TRBV2 and TRBJ2-7, with D uncertain. Trimming cost V 5 bases and J 3 bases, with 14 bases left between them. Germline CDR1 and CDR2: SNHLY and FYNNEI. The CDR3 loop spans 14 amino acids. CDR3 in DNA: TGTGCCAGCAGTCCGAAACCGGAGAGCTACGAGCAGTACTTC. Encoded protein: CASSPKPESYEQYF. Supplemented by reference TRBV2 and TRBJ2-7, the full variable domain reads EPEVTQTPSHQVTQMGQEVILRCVPISNHLYFYWYRQILGQKVEFLVSFYNNEISEKSEIFDDQFSVERPDGSNFTLKIRSTKLEDSAMYFCASSPKPESYEQYFGPGTRLTVT.

The chain links TRBV30 to TRBJ2-5; either TRBD1 or TRBD2 may fit D (6 bases each). Germline-derived CDR1 and CDR2 are GTSNPN and SVGIG (reference sequence). The CDR3 is made up of 13 amino acids. V dropped 8 bases and J dropped 2 bases, with 15 bases sitting between them. The CDR3 DNA reads TGTGCCCACAGGGCGGGGCTACAAGAGACCCAGTACTTC. Residues: CAHRAGLQETQYF.

The chain uses TRBV6-5 and TRBJ2-3; tentative D call: TRBD1 (5 bases). The germline V gene has CDR1 MNHEY and CDR2 SVGAGI. The CDR3 is 13 amino acids. V was cut by 6 bases and J by 4 bases, with 11 bases left in between. CDR3 in DNA: TGTGCCAGCAGGGGTACCAGGGCAGATACGCAGTATTTT. It yields the protein CASRGTRADTQYF.

In DNA, the CDR3 is TGTGCCATCAGTGAGATCGACAGGCCCGCAACTAATGAAAAACTGTTTTTT. Translation: CAISEIDRPATNEKLFF. The rearrangement joins TRBV10-3 to TRBJ1-4; possible D gene TRBD1, 6 bases. This CDR3 is built from 17 residues. V lost 2 bases to trimming and J lost 0 bases, with 13 bases between them. The germline V gene encodes CDR1 ENHRY and CDR2 SYGVKD.

This clone was seen a few times. This rearrangement joins TRBV6-5 to TRBJ1-1, with 8 bases aligning to TRBD1. The germline V gene has CDR1 MNHEY and CDR2 SVGAGI. This CDR3 contains 14 residues. Trimming took 5 bases from V and 1 from J; bases not matched to a gene: 3. In DNA form, the CDR3 reads TGTGCCAGCAGTCAGGGGGCGAGGAACACTGAAGCTTTCTTT. The encoded protein is CASSQGARNTEAFF.

Remarks on this clone: The conserved phenylalanine or tryptophan is not found at the CDR3 terminus, so this likely reflects a read error. No DNA is shown, since the ends of the CDR3 on it are uncertain; the CDR3 is the one TCRdb lists. The chain has TRBV21-1 and TRBJ1-6. TRBV21-1 is given as a pseudogene. Inclusive of both ends, the CDR3 amounts to 12 amino acids. Here the CDR3 reads CASSDDHPTEVE.

In the case of this clone: Other nucleotide sequences from this sample produce the same CDR3. V usage is TRBV3-1 (or the pseudogene TRBV3-2) and J usage is TRBJ1-5; D uncertain. Germline V gene data show CDR1 as LGHDT and CDR2 as YNNKEL (reference sequence). The V end was cut by 1 base, the J end by 0 bases, with 7 bases between. The CDR3 consists of 15 residues. The CDR3 here is CASSQGVYSNQPQHF. The CDR3 nucleotides are TGTGCCAGCAGCCAAGGAGTTTATAGCAATCAGCCCCAGCATTTT.